Listed below are T cell receptor beta chains from one sample, sequenced in a study of T cells in localized non-small cell lung cancer. The data were produced by immunoSEQ multiplex PCR, yet TCRdb's version contains in-frame clones alone and is incomplete. The sample lists under 3,500 clones, roughly 27% seen once, with approximately 8.1% in the top ten. This sample comprised lung tumor tissue, obtained before any cancer treatment. These receptors all come from a man aged 35 to 69 with stage II squamous cell lung carcinoma. Both conserved end residues are part of each CDR3. D genes are given only for firm matches. Not every row has a clone size; where given, it reads once, few, many or a size class.

cdr3_aa	cdr3_nt	j_call	clone_size	d_call	v_call
CASSLGTDYTEAFF	TGTGCCAGCAGCTTAGGTACAGATTACACTGAAGCTTTCTTT	TRBJ1-1	medium-sized	NA	TRBV11-3
CASSHLSAGGDTQYF	TGCGCCAGCAGCCATCTCTCAGCAGGGGGAGATACGCAGTATTTT	TRBJ2-3	few	TRBD1	TRBV4-1
CASKGLAGVTGELFF	TGTGCCAGCAAGGGTTTGGCGGGAGTCACCGGGGAGCTGTTTTTT	TRBJ2-2	few	TRBD2	TRBV28
CASSYRVERTDTQYF	TGTGCCAGCAGTTACAGGGTGGAGCGAACAGATACGCAGTATTTT	TRBJ2-3	NA	NA	TRBV6-8
CASSVGLFGYTF	TGTGCCAGCAGTGTAGGGCTCTTTGGCTACACCTTC	TRBJ1-2	NA	NA	TRBV6-8
CASSMMVQETQYF	TGTGCCAGTAGTATGATGGTTCAAGAGACCCAGTACTTC	TRBJ2-5	NA	NA	TRBV19
CASSHWVLAGLHGANVLTF	TGTGCCAGCAGCCACTGGGTACTAGCGGGACTACACGGGGCCAACGTCCTGACTTTC	TRBJ2-6	NA	TRBD2	TRBV11-3
CASKGQGESVGYNEQFF	TGTGCCAGCAAAGGCCAGGGCGAGTCGGTGGGTTACAATGAGCAGTTCTTC	TRBJ2-1	few	NA	TRBV11-3
CASSKMRQGAMETQYF	TGTGCCAGTAGTAAAATGCGTCAGGGGGCGATGGAGACCCAGTACTTC	TRBJ2-5	NA	TRBD1	TRBV19
CASSQRSSYEQYF	TGTGCCAGCAGCCAACGAAGCTCCTACGAGCAGTACTTC	TRBJ2-7	few	NA	TRBV14
CASSGHQTLAKNIQYF	TGTGCCAGCAGTGGACATCAGACTCTAGCCAAAAACATTCAGTACTTC	TRBJ2-4	few	NA	TRBV6-8
CASSLEALNNEQFF	TGCGCCAGCAGCTTGGAGGCCCTAAACAATGAGCAGTTCTTC	TRBJ2-1	NA	NA	TRBV5-1
CASSISRNPYNYGYTF	TGTGCCAGTAGTATCTCCCGGAATCCTTATAACTATGGCTACACCTTC	TRBJ1-2	few	NA	TRBV19
CASSSGQGSTTWGFF	TGTGCCAGCAGCTCCGGACAGGGGTCTACAACATGGGGGTTCTTC	TRBJ2-1	NA	TRBD1	TRBV11-3
CASTAGARANYGYTF	TGCGCCAGCACTGCCGGTGCGAGAGCTAACTATGGCTACACCTTC	TRBJ1-2	NA	NA	TRBV10-2
CASSQITGAVDEQYF	TGCGCCAGCAGCCAAATTACAGGGGCGGTCGACGAGCAGTACTTC	TRBJ2-7	few	TRBD1	TRBV5-1
CASSRPTGLRAFF	TGTGCCAGCAGCCGCCCGACAGGCCTGAGGGCTTTCTTT	TRBJ1-1	few	NA	TRBV5-8
CASSSKGADGYTF	TGTGCCAGTAGTTCTAAGGGGGCGGATGGCTACACCTTC	TRBJ1-2	NA	TRBD1	TRBV19
CASSDRQVTYNEQFF	TGTGCCAGTAGTGACAGACAGGTCACCTACAATGAGCAGTTCTTC	TRBJ2-1	NA	NA	TRBV19
CASSVLDSNEQFF	TGTGCCAGCAGCGTTTTAGACAGCAATGAGCAGTTCTTC	TRBJ2-1	few	NA	TRBV9
CSVGTPYYGYTF	TGCAGCGTTGGAACCCCCTACTATGGCTACACCTTC	TRBJ1-2	few	NA	TRBV29-1
CASMTGGFGNEQFF	TGTGCCAGCATGACAGGGGGGTTCGGGAATGAGCAGTTCTTC	TRBJ2-1	few	TRBD1	TRBV11-3
CASSSMALNTGELFF	TGTGCCAGCAGTTCAATGGCACTGAACACCGGGGAGCTGTTTTTT	TRBJ2-2	once	NA	TRBV28
CASGYRPRPNIQYF	TGTGCCAGCGGCTACCGACCCCGCCCAAACATTCAGTACTTC	TRBJ2-4	NA	NA	TRBV6-8
CASSASSGTLQNIQYF	TGTGCCAGTAGCGCTTCCTCCGGGACCCTACAAAACATTCAGTACTTC	TRBJ2-4	NA	NA	TRBV19
CASSLDWDTDTQYF	TGTGCCAGCAGCTTAGATTGGGACACAGATACGCAGTATTTT	TRBJ2-3	medium-sized	NA	TRBV11-3
CASSLVGRGGTEAFF	TGTGCCAGCAGTTTAGTCGGCAGGGGAGGCACTGAAGCTTTCTTT	TRBJ1-1	NA	NA	TRBV28
CASREDLNYGYTF	TGTGCCAGCAGGGAAGACCTTAACTATGGCTACACCTTC	TRBJ1-2	medium-sized	NA	TRBV9
CASSGDRAPQHF	TGCGCCAGCAGTGGGGACCGGGCGCCCCAGCATTTT	TRBJ1-5	once	NA	TRBV10-2
CASSKRGGNREAFF	TGTGCCAGCAGTAAGCGAGGGGGGAACAGGGAAGCTTTCTTT	TRBJ1-1	few	NA	TRBV28
CASSRNPDRGSEQFF	TGTGCCAGCAGTCGAAATCCGGACAGGGGTAGTGAGCAGTTCTTC	TRBJ2-1	few	TRBD1	TRBV6-8
CASSLRDRGHEQYF	TGTGCCAGCAGCTTGAGGGACAGGGGGCACGAGCAGTACTTC	TRBJ2-7	NA	TRBD1	TRBV11-3
CKVSRGLTMEAFF	TGCAAGGTTAGTCGCGGTCTGACAATGGAAGCTTTCTTT	TRBJ1-1	NA	NA	TRBV29-1
CASSLSYSSQETQYF	TGTGCCAGCAGCTTAAGTTACTCGTCACAAGAGACCCAGTACTTC	TRBJ2-5	NA	NA	TRBV11-3
CASSAAGSVAEAFF	TGTGCCAGCAGTGCGGCAGGGTCGGTTGCTGAAGCTTTCTTT	TRBJ1-1	NA	NA	TRBV25-1
CATSRGRGRGGTDTQYF	TGTGCCACCAGCAGAGGGCGCGGGAGAGGGGGCACAGATACGCAGTATTTT	TRBJ2-3	NA	TRBD2	TRBV15
CASSPPSLSYEQYF	TGTGCCAGCTCACCACCGTCACTGAGCTACGAGCAGTACTTC	TRBJ2-7	NA	NA	TRBV18
CASQVGALGEQYF	TGTGCCAGCCAAGTGGGGGCGCTTGGCGAGCAGTACTTC	TRBJ2-7	medium-sized	NA	TRBV6-8
CASSLGVGRAYEQYF	TGTGCCAGCAGCTTGGGAGTCGGGAGGGCCTACGAGCAGTACTTC	TRBJ2-7	NA	TRBD2	TRBV11-3
CASSPDAGGAYEQYF	TGTGCCAGCAGCCCAGACGCGGGAGGAGCCTACGAGCAGTACTTC	TRBJ2-7	few	TRBD2	TRBV9
CAISEGVANQPQHF	TGTGCCATCAGTGAGGGGGTCGCCAATCAGCCCCAGCATTTT	TRBJ1-5	few	NA	TRBV10-3
CASSGQKYEQYF	TGTGCCAGCAGCGGACAGAAATACGAGCAGTACTTC	TRBJ2-7	NA	NA	TRBV6-8
CASSQDTGGRRETQYF	TGTGCCAGCAGCCAGGATACAGGGGGCCGGAGAGAGACCCAGTACTTC	TRBJ2-5	NA	TRBD1	TRBV14
CASNPSQGRQIANIQYF	TGTGCCAGCAACCCCTCGCAGGGGCGGCAAATAGCGAACATTCAGTACTTC	TRBJ2-4	NA	NA	TRBV12-1
CASSYSGQGFTIDGYTF	TGTGCCAGCAGTTATTCGGGACAGGGTTTTACAATCGATGGCTACACCTTC	TRBJ1-2	NA	TRBD1	TRBV6-8
CASSPGGSSNQPQHF	TGTGCCAGCAGCCCGGGTGGGAGTAGCAATCAGCCCCAGCATTTT	TRBJ1-5	few	NA	TRBV11-3
CASQGLAGGLEQYF	TGTGCCAGCCAGGGACTAGCGGGAGGTCTTGAGCAGTACTTC	TRBJ2-7	few	TRBD2	TRBV10-3
CASSYGARRSGYTF	TGTGCCAGCAGTTACGGGGCCAGAAGGAGTGGCTACACCTTC	TRBJ1-2	medium-sized	NA	TRBV6-8
CASSYGTEAFF	TGTGCCAGCAGTTACGGCACTGAAGCTTTCTTT	TRBJ1-1	medium-sized	NA	TRBV6-7
CASKEAEDLNSGNTIYF	TGTGCCTCGAAGGAGGCGGAAGACCTAAACTCTGGAAACACCATATATTTT	TRBJ1-3	large	NA	TRBV19
CASSLVGRDQPQHF	TGTGCCAGCAGTTTGGTAGGCCGAGATCAGCCCCAGCATTTT	TRBJ1-5	NA	NA	TRBV2
CASSLGRPNTEAFF	TGCGCCAGCAGCTTAGGACGACCGAACACTGAAGCTTTCTTT	TRBJ1-1	NA	NA	TRBV5-1
CASSYSPDGFYEQYF	TGTGCCAGCAGTTACTCCCCGGACGGGTTCTACGAGCAGTACTTC	TRBJ2-7	NA	NA	TRBV6-8
CASSTPDSYTEAFF	TGTGCCAGCAGTACTCCCGACAGCTACACTGAAGCTTTCTTT	TRBJ1-1	few	NA	TRBV28
CASSFLQGTHTSLF	TGTGCCAGCAGCTTCCTACAGGGGACACATACATCGCTCTTC	TRBJ2-1	NA	TRBD1	TRBV11-3
CAWSSGVGNTEAFF	TGTGCCTGGAGTTCAGGGGTCGGGAACACTGAAGCTTTCTTT	TRBJ1-1	NA	NA	TRBV30
CASSPNRGGTGGYTF	TGCGCCAGCAGCCCAAACCGTGGGGGCACCGGCGGCTACACCTTC	TRBJ1-2	NA	NA	TRBV4-1